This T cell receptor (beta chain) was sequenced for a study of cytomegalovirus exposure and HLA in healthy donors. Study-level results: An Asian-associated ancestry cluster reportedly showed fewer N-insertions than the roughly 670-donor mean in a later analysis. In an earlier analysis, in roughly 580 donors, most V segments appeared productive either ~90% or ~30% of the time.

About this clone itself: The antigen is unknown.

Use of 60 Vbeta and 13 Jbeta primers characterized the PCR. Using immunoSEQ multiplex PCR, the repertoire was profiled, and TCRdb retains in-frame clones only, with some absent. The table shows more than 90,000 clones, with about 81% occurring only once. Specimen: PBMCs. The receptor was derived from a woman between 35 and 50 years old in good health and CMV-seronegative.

The CDR3 DNA is TGCAGCGTCACCAAAGCGGGAATCACAGATACGCAGTATTTT. Its protein is CSVTKAGITDTQYF. The chain uses TRBV29-1 and TRBJ2-3; 7 bases line up with TRBD2. Germline CDR1 reads SQVTM; CDR2 reads ANQGSEA. The V gene end was trimmed by 6 bases and the J gene end by 2 bases; junction bases not matched to a gene: 8. This CDR3 is 14 amino acids long.